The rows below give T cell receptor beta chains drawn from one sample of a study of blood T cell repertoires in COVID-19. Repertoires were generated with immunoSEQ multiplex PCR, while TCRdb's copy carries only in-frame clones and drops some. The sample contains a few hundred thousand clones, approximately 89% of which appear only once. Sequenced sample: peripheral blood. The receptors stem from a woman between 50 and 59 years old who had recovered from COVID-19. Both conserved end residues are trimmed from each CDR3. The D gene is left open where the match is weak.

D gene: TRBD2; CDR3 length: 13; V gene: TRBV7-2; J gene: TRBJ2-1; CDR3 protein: ASSLVSGSYNEQF
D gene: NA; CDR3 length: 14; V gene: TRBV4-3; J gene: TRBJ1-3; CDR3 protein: ASSQDVGEAGNTIY
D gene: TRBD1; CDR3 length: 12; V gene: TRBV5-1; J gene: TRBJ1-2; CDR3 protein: ASSPGQGASGYT
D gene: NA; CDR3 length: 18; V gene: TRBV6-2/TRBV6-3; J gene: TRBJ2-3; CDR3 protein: ASSYPTDPIRGNSMDTQY
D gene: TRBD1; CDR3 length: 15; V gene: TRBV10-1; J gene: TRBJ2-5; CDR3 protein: ASSEPGQELYQETQY
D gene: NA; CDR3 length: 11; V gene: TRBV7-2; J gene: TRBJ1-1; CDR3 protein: ASSLVPGTEAF
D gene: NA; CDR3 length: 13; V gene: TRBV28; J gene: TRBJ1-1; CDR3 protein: ASSTPGRVNTEAF
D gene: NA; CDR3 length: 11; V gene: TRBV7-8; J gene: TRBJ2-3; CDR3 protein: ASSLDRGDTQY
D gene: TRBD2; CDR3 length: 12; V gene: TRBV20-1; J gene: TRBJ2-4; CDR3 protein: SASGEGSKNIQY
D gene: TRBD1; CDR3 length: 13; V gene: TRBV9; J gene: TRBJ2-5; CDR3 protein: ASSRGTGLKETQY
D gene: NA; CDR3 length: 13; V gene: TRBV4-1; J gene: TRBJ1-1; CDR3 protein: ASSQPKTVNTEAF
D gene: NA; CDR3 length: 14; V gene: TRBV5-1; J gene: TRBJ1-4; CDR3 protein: ASSLGQTTLNEKLF
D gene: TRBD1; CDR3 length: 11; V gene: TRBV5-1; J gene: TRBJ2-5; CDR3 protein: ASSPTGEETQY
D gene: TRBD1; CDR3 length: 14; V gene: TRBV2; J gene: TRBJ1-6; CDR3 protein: ASRIGTGTGGSPLH